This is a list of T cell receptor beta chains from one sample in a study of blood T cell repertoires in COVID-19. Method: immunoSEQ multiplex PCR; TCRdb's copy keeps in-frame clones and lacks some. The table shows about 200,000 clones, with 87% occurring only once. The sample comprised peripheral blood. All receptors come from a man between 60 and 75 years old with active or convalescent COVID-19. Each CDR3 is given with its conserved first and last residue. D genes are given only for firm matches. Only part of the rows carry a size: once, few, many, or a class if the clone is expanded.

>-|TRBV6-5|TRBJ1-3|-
CASISGFSGNTIYF
TGTGCCAGCATTTCAGGTTTCTCTGGAAACACCATATATTTT
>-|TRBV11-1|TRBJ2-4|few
CASSLRAGNVKNIQYF
TGTGCCAGCAGCTTACGGGCAGGGAATGTCAAAAACATTCAGTACTTC
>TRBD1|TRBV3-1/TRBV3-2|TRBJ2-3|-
CASSQGSGTGRNTQYF
TGTGCCAGCAGCCAAGGCTCCGGGACAGGGAGGAATACGCAGTATTTT
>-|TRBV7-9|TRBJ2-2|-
CASSLRGTNTGELFF
TGTGCCAGCAGCTTACGGGGGACGAACACCGGGGAGCTGTTTTTT
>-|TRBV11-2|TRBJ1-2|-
CASSLRGSHYGYTF
TGTGCCAGCAGCTTAAGGGGGTCCCACTATGGCTACACCTTC
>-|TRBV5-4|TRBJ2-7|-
CASSLGGYYEQYF
TGTGCCAGCAGCTTGGGAGGGTACTACGAGCAGTACTTC
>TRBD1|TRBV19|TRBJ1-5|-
CATSPGGLRIGSNQPQHF
TGTGCCACCTCCCCAGGGGGTCTGAGGATTGGTAGCAATCAGCCCCAGCATTTT
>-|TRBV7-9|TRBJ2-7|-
CASSLEGGPTYEQYF
TGTGCCAGCAGCTTAGAGGGGGGGCCGACCTACGAGCAGTACTTC
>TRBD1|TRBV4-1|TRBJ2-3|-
CASSQDFVEDRSTDTQYF
TGCGCCAGCAGCCAGGATTTTGTTGAGGACAGGAGCACAGATACGCAGTATTTT
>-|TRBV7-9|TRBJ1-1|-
CASSSQGQITTEAFF
TGTGCCAGCAGCTCCCAAGGACAGATCACCACTGAAGCTTTCTTT
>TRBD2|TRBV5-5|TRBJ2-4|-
CASTLGGGVTKNIQYF
TGTGCCAGCACCCTTGGCGGGGGGGTAACCAAAAACATTCAGTACTTC
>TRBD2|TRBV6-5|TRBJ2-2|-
CASSYRAGRTGELFF
TGTGCCAGCAGTTACAGAGCGGGGCGGACCGGGGAGCTGTTTTTT
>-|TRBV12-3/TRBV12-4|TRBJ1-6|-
CASRATGLTPLHF
TGTGCCAGCAGAGCAACAGGGTTAACACCCCTCCACTTT
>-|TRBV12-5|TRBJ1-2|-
CASGLVMGDLNYGYTF
TGTGCTAGTGGTTTGGTAATGGGAGATTTAAACTATGGCTACACCTTC
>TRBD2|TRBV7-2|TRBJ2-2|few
CASSLTSGANTGELFF
TGTGCCAGCAGCTTAACTAGCGGGGCGAACACCGGGGAGCTGTTTTTT
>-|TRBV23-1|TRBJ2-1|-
CASSQSNDNFYNEQFF
TGCGCCAGCAGTCAATCGAACGACAACTTCTACAATGAGCAGTTCTTC
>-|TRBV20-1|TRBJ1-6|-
CSASLAGVNSPLHF
TGCAGTGCTAGTTTGGCAGGGGTTAATTCACCCCTCCACTTT
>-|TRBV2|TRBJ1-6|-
CASQGMNSPLHF
TGTGCCAGTCAGGGAATGAATTCACCCCTCCACTTT
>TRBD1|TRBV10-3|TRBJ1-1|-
CAISESSLGRGPTEAFF
TGTGCCATCAGTGAGTCTTCTTTGGGCAGGGGGCCCACTGAAGCTTTCTTT
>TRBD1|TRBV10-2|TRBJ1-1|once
CASQDRGHEAFF
TGCGCCAGCCAAGACAGGGGACATGAAGCTTTCTTT
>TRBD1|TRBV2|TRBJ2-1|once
CASNRGSNEQFF
TGTGCCAGTAACAGGGGTAGCAATGAGCAGTTCTTC
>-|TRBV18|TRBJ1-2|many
CASSPLDRKGGYTF
TGTGCCAGCTCACCACTTGACAGAAAAGGAGGCTACACCTTC